The 11 T cell receptor beta chains below were found in one sample sequenced in a study of blood T cell repertoires in COVID-19. Only in-frame clones appear in the TCRdb table, and some are missing; sequencing was by immunoSEQ multiplex PCR. The sample includes roughly 30,000 clones, around 80% of them seen just once. The specimen sequenced was peripheral blood. These receptors all come from an elderly woman with acute or convalescent COVID-19.

J is TRBJ2-3 and V is TRBV10-3, with 8 bases matching TRBD1. The germline gives CDR1 ENHRY, CDR2 SYGVKD. This CDR3 spans 15 amino acids. After removal of 3 bases from V and 8 bases from J, the junction contained 10 bases not matched to a gene. The CDR3, as DNA: TGTGCCATCAGTGACTCGGACAGGGCAGAGGGTACGCAGTATTTT. This translates into CAISDSDRAEGTQYF.

The V and J genes are TRBV7-5 and TRBJ2-7; TRBD1, the D gene given by the table, was not confirmed from the DNA. TRBV7-5 is described as a pseudogene. This CDR3 comprises 14 residues. The CDR3 region is CASNGKGHLYEQYF. In nucleotides, the CDR3 is TGTGCCAGTAACGGAAAGGGGCATCTTTACGAGCAGTACTTC.

This clone was counted once. This rearrangement joins TRBV4-2 to TRBJ2-5; 9 bases line up with TRBD1. The V gene's germline CDR1 is LGHNA and CDR2 YNFKEQ. This CDR3 contains 15 residues. J was trimmed by 5 bases and V by 0 bases; bases with no gene match: 4. For the CDR3, the DNA is TGTGCCAGCAGCCAAGAAAGAGGACAGGGGGAGACCCAGTACTTC. Protein: CASSQERGQGETQYF.

The chain carries TRBV5-1 and TRBJ2-5; 8 nucleotides line up with TRBD1. CDR1 and CDR2 from the germline V gene are SGHRS and YFSETQ. V shed 4 bases, J shed 5 bases, and the junction held 7 bases outside the gene matches. The CDR3 has 14 residues. CDR3 amino acids: CASSVTGGVETQYF. DNA for the CDR3: TGCGCCAGCAGCGTCACAGGGGGTGTGGAGACCCAGTACTTC.

V is TRBV15 and J is TRBJ1-3; D is unresolved. The V end was cut by 0 bases, the J end by 0 bases, with 12 bases between. The CDR3 contains 17 residues. Germline V gene data show CDR1 as LNHNV and CDR2 as YYDKDF (reference sequence). In DNA, the CDR3 is TGTGCCACCAGCAGAGACAGAGGTTCAAGCTCTGGAAACACCATATATTTT. This gives the protein CATSRDRGSSSGNTIYF.

The gene calls are TRBV6-5 and TRBJ1-1; weak D call: TRBD1 (5 bases). Germline V gene sequence: CDR1 MNHEY, CDR2 SVGAGI. V lost 2 bases and J 4 bases, leaving 11 bases between the germline ends. The CDR3 is 14 amino acids. The CDR3 DNA is TGTGCCAGCAGTTACGGGCAGGGCGCCACTGAAGCTTTCTTT. Protein product: CASSYGQGATEAFF.

The chain has TRBV5-1 and TRBJ2-1, with D unresolved. Germline lookup yields CDR1 SGHRS and CDR2 YFSETQ. V gave up 0 bases and J gave up 0 bases, with 10 bases separating them. The length of the CDR3 is 16 residues. CDR3 in amino acids: CASSLGLLGSYNEQFF. The CDR3 nucleotides are TGCGCCAGCAGCTTGGGACTGTTGGGCTCCTACAATGAGCAGTTCTTC. Looking up the rest from reference TRBV5-1 and TRBJ2-1 gives the full variable domain: KAGVTQTPRYLIKTRGQQVTLSCSPISGHRSVSWYQQTPGQGLQFLFEYFSETQRNKGNFPGRFSGRQFSNSRSEMNVSTLELGDSALYLCASSLGLLGSYNEQFFGPGTRLTVL.

There are a few counts of this clone. The chain is built from TRBV7-9 and TRBJ1-2; D gene uncertain. This CDR3 contains 15 residues. The germline CDR1 and CDR2 sequences are SEHNR and FQNEAQ (reference sequence). V lost 6 bases and J lost 5, with 19 bases in between. The CDR3: CASRSAGAGTYGYTF. CDR3 DNA: TGTGCCAGCAGATCGGCCGGAGCCGGTACATATGGCTACACCTTC.

The chain is built from TRBV2 and TRBJ2-3, with TRBD2 matching 12 bases. This CDR3 has 15 amino acids. Germline trimming cut 7 bases from V and 3 bases from J; bases unmatched to any gene: 5. CDR1 SNHLY and CDR2 FYNNEI come from the germline V gene. This chain's CDR3 is CASTWTSGATDTQYF. The CDR3 region has the DNA TGTGCCAGCACCTGGACTAGCGGGGCAACAGATACGCAGTATTTT.

The chain links TRBV4-1 to TRBJ1-1, with 7 bases identical to TRBD1. The germline V gene encodes CDR1 MGHRA and CDR2 YSYEKL. J lost 3 bases, V lost 1 base, and 5 bases had no gene match. The CDR3 covers 15 residues. CDR3 region: CASSQGRGEDTEAFF. As DNA, the CDR3 is TGCGCCAGCAGCCAAGGCAGGGGGGAGGACACTGAAGCTTTCTTT.

The chain uses TRBV29-1 and TRBJ2-7; TRBD1 matches 9 bases. V was pared by 1 base and J by 1 base, with 8 bases of the junction left unmatched. The CDR3 contains 16 residues. Germline lookup yields CDR1 SQVTM and CDR2 ANQGSEA. This CDR3 is CSVEGLRDRDSYEQYF. CDR3 DNA sequence: TGCAGCGTTGAAGGATTAAGGGACAGGGATTCCTACGAGCAGTACTTC.